The 15 T cell receptor beta chains below were found in one sample sequenced in a study of blood T cell repertoires in COVID-19. Repertoires were generated with immunoSEQ multiplex PCR, while TCRdb's copy carries only in-frame clones and drops some. The sample carries 250,000 or so clones, about four fifths recorded once. Specimen: PBMCs or T cells enriched from blood (not recorded which). The receptors shown here come from a woman aged 40 to 50 who had been exposed to COVID-19.

Written as DNA, the CDR3 is TGTGCCAGCAGCTTTGCTGCGCAGGGCTCTGGCTACACCTTC. It translates to CASSFAAQGSGYTF. J is TRBJ1-2 and V is TRBV5-4; maybe TRBD1 (5 bases). The germline CDR1 and CDR2 sequences are SGHNT and YYREEE (reference sequence). The V end was cut by 2 bases, the J end by 7 bases, with 15 bases between. CDR3 length: 14 amino acids.

The chain uses TRBV23-1 and TRBJ2-3, with 7 nucleotides matching TRBD2. TRBV23-1 is placed among ORFs of uncertain function. The CDR3 consists of 16 residues. Losses at the gene ends were 2 bases for V and 6 bases for J; bases not matched to a gene: 11. The CDR3 loop is CASSQQKGAGSDTQYF. Here the CDR3 DNA reads TGCGCCAGCAGTCAACAGAAGGGAGCGGGGTCGGATACGCAGTATTTT.

The chain recombines TRBV2 with TRBJ2-2; a weak D match, TRBD1 (5 bases). Germline V gene data show CDR1 as SNHLY and CDR2 as FYNNEI. Trimming cost V 5 bases and J 2 bases, with 12 bases left between them. The length of the CDR3 is 15 residues. Here the CDR3 DNA reads TGTGCCAGCAGTAAGGGGCAGGGAAACACCGGGGAGCTGTTTTTT. It yields the protein CASSKGQGNTGELFF.

The rearrangement uses TRBV3-1 (or the pseudogene TRBV3-2) and TRBJ1-1, with TRBD1 as a possible D gene (5 bases). The CDR3 loop spans 13 amino acids. V dropped 4 bases and J dropped 3 bases, with 9 bases sitting between them. Germline CDR1 and CDR2: LGHDT and YNNKEL (reference sequence). This CDR3 is CASSRGGDTEAFF. DNA for the CDR3: TGTGCCAGCAGCCGAGGAGGGGACACTGAAGCTTTCTTT.

In DNA form, the CDR3 reads TGCGCCAGCAGACGTGACTTCCATCAGCCCCAGCATTTT. Translating gives CASRRDFHQPQHF. The chain joins TRBV5-1 to TRBJ1-5; D remains ambiguous. The CDR3 consists of 13 residues. The V gene lost 5 bases and the J gene lost 5 bases, with 11 bases spanning the gap. Germline lookup yields CDR1 SGHRS and CDR2 YFSETQ.

The chain employs TRBV3-1 (or the pseudogene TRBV3-2) and TRBJ1-6; D unclear. The germline gives CDR1 LGHDT, CDR2 YNNKEL (reference sequence). V was trimmed by 1 base and J by 12 bases, leaving 7 bases between them. There are 12 residues in the CDR3. DNA of the CDR3: TGTGCCAGCAGCCAAGTTTCCTTACCCCTCCACTTT. This sequence encodes CASSQVSLPLHF.

This clone was observed a single time. The CDR3 DNA sequence: TGTGCTAGTGGTGCTCACCAGGGGGACACTGAAGCTTTCTTT. Amino acids: CASGAHQGDTEAFF. This rearrangement joins TRBV12-5 to TRBJ1-1; 7 nucleotides align to TRBD1. The CDR3 loop spans 14 amino acids. J was trimmed by 3 bases and V by 5 bases; bases with no gene match: 6. Germline V gives CDR1 LGHNT, CDR2 FRNRAP.

V is TRBV7-9 and J is TRBJ1-4; 8 nucleotides align to TRBD1. This CDR3 spans 17 amino acids. Looked up from germline, CDR1 is SEHNR and CDR2 is FQNEAQ (reference sequence). V lost 3 bases and J lost 0; bases outside the gene matches: 6. The CDR3 DNA is TGTGCCAGCAGCTTTGGACAGGGAGGCTCAACTAATGAAAAACTGTTTTTT. Its protein is CASSFGQGGSTNEKLFF.

This rearrangement joins TRBV14 to TRBJ1-2, with D hard to call. V gave up 5 bases and J gave up 2 bases, with 9 bases separating them. CDR1 is SGHDN, CDR2 FVKESK, per germline. The CDR3 has 13 residues. CDR3: CASSSGMNYGYTF. The CDR3 bases are TGTGCCAGCAGCAGCGGGATGAACTATGGCTACACCTTC.

V gene TRBV6-2 or TRBV6-3 combines with J gene TRBJ2-3; 15 bases line up with TRBD2. The CDR3 contains 19 residues. Germline lookup yields CDR1 MNHEY and CDR2 SVGEGT. V gave up 0 bases and J gave up 4 bases; unmatched junction bases: 8. CDR3 sequence (DNA): TGTGCCAGCAGTTACTCGAAGGGGACTAGCGGGGGGATAGCAGATACGCAGTATTTT. This translates into CASSYSKGTSGGIADTQYF.

The chain recombines TRBV5-1 with TRBJ1-1; D is uncertain. Trimming cost V 0 bases and J 5 bases, with 14 bases left between them. This CDR3 spans 15 amino acids. CDR1 and CDR2 from the germline V gene are SGHRS and YFSETQ. Here the CDR3 DNA reads TGCGCCAGCAGCTTGGAGGCAACTGCGGGGACTGAAGCTTTCTTT. It translates to CASSLEATAGTEAFF.

This clone occurred once. This chain uses TRBV5-1 with TRBJ1-2; weak D call: TRBD1 (5 bases). V gave up 6 bases and J gave up 2 bases, with 20 bases separating them. Germline V CDR1 and CDR2: SGHRS, YFSETQ. This CDR3 has 16 residues. CDR3 in DNA: TGCGCCAGCACCGCTTTCGTGGGGCGCGACAACTATGGCTACACCTTC. It encodes CASTAFVGRDNYGYTF.

The chain couples TRBV5-4 to TRBJ1-2, with 10 bases identical to TRBD1. Germline loops: CDR1 SGHNT, CDR2 YYREEE (reference sequence). This CDR3 has 13 residues. The ends lost 5 bases at V and 7 bases at J; junction bases unmatched: 5. CDR3: CASSSTGGLGYTF. CDR3 DNA: TGTGCCAGCAGTTCGACAGGGGGCCTTGGCTACACCTTC.

V and J are TRBV5-4 and TRBJ2-1; 12 positions agree with TRBD2. CDR1 and CDR2 (germline): SGHNT, YYREEE (reference sequence). V was clipped by 0 bases and J by 9 bases; unmatched bases: 10. The CDR3 runs to 17 residues. The CDR3: CASSLAILAGGEGEQFF. In nucleotides, the CDR3 is TGTGCCAGCAGCTTGGCTATACTAGCGGGGGGCGAAGGTGAGCAGTTCTTC.

The rearrangement links TRBV27 to TRBJ2-1; 8 bases are a match to TRBD1. The CDR3 is 15 amino acids. V shed 3 bases and J 4 bases; nucleotides not matched to a gene: 5. CDR1 MNHEY and CDR2 SMNVEV come from the germline V gene (reference sequence). The CDR3 loop is CASSLTGARYNEQFF. The CDR3 region has the DNA TGTGCCAGCAGTTTGACAGGGGCTCGGTACAATGAGCAGTTCTTC.